These T cell receptor beta chains were read from a single sample in a study of T cell repertoires in cytomegalovirus infection. TCRdb redid the calling of the reads with MiXCR, one entry per CDR3 protein. The table records hundreds of thousands of distinct CDR3 sequences, about 11% of them present only once. Sequencing used PBMCs. The receptor source for this set is a human donor in good health (CMV status not recorded). Some clones in this sample may be carry-over from other donors' samples. Both conserved end residues are part of each CDR3. The D gene is left open where the match is weak. Size values are once, few and many counts, or a class for expanded clones, and some rows have none.

TRBJ2-3 TRBD2 TRBV5-6 . TGTGCCAGCAGCGGAGCCGGGACTAGCGGGGCTGCTAGCACAGATACGCAGTATTTT CASSGAGTSGAASTDTQYF
TRBJ1-4 . TRBV6-6 once TGTGCCAGCAGTTACTCGAAAAAGTCGGGGGGCACGGAAAAACTGTTTTTT CASSYSKKSGGTEKLFF
TRBJ2-7 . TRBV12-3/TRBV12-4 many TGTGCCAGCAGTTCGTGGGTGACCTCGGGAGAGCAGTACTTC CASSSWVTSGEQYF
TRBJ1-1 . TRBV3-1 many TGTGCCAGCAGCCAAGATAGACCAGGTGACCCCGGAGCTTTCTTT CASSQDRPGDPGAFF
TRBJ1-2 TRBD1 TRBV12-3/TRBV12-4 many TGTGCCAGCAGTCCGAGATCCGGGACAGGGAGCTATGGCTACACCTTC CASSPRSGTGSYGYTF
TRBJ2-4 TRBD2 TRBV19 many TGTGCCAGTAGTATGGGGGGAGGGAAAAACATTCAGTACTTC CASSMGGGKNIQYF
TRBJ2-7 . TRBV20-1 few TGCAGTGTGGGCCAGGGGACCGACGGCTACGAGCAGTACTTC CSVGQGTDGYEQYF
TRBJ2-3 TRBD2 TRBV20-1 many TGCAGTGCCCCGGCAGAACTTGGGACTAGCGGGGGAGTCAGCACAGATACGCAGTATTTT CSAPAELGTSGGVSTDTQYF
TRBJ1-4 TRBD1 TRBV6-1 . TGTGCCAGCAGTCTTACCGGGACAGGGCTACCCGGCTCGAATGAAAAACTGTTTTTT CASSLTGTGLPGSNEKLFF
TRBJ2-7 TRBD1 TRBV5-1 many TGCGCCAGCAGCTACGGGACAGCACACATCTACGAGCAGTACTTC CASSYGTAHIYEQYF
TRBJ1-1 . TRBV7-9 many TGTGCCAGCAGCTTATTAACCCTGAACACTGAAGCTTTCTTT CASSLLTLNTEAFF
TRBJ2-1 TRBD2 TRBV20-1 few TGCAGTGCGCAAGGACTAGCGGGAGAGGGTGAGCAGTTCTTC CSAQGLAGEGEQFF
TRBJ2-7 . TRBV4-1 many TGCGCCAGCAGCCAAGGTCAGGGGAGGACCGAGCAGTACTTC CASSQGQGRTEQYF
TRBJ1-2 TRBD1 TRBV5-1 few TGCGCCAGCAGCTCAACAGGGGCTGAGGACTATGGCTACACCTTC CASSSTGAEDYGYTF
TRBJ2-7 . TRBV20-1 many TGCAGTGCTCCTGACAGGACCAACTCCTACGAGCAGTACTTC CSAPDRTNSYEQYF
TRBJ1-1 . TRBV11-2 . TGTGCCAGCAGCTTAGGGGCGGCTGCTGAAGCTTTCTTT CASSLGAAAEAFF
TRBJ1-2 . TRBV29-1 . TGCAGCGTTCCCTCCGGACCCTCCTATGGCTACACCTTC CSVPSGPSYGYTF
TRBJ1-2 TRBD1 TRBV28 few TGTGCCAGCGCCTCACGGGGACAGGGGAACTATGGCTACACCTTC CASASRGQGNYGYTF
TRBJ1-4 TRBD1 TRBV15 few TGTGCCACCAGCTTCCGGGACAGGGGTGAAAAACTGTTTTTT CATSFRDRGEKLFF
TRBJ2-5 . TRBV6-1 many TGTGCCAGCAGTTTTTGGGGGTACGAGACCCAGTACTTC CASSFWGYETQYF
TRBJ2-2 TRBD2 TRBV29-1 . TGCAGCGTTGTCGGGGGGGTCCTCACCGGGGAGCTGTTTTTT CSVVGGVLTGELFF
TRBJ2-5 . TRBV6-5 many TGTGCCAGCCACGTTTTCAGCGGACAAGAGACCCAGTACTTC CASHVFSGQETQYF
TRBJ2-2 . TRBV6-1 many TGTGCCAGCAGGGGGCTCCTGGGACTGAACACCGGGGAGCTGTTTTTT CASRGLLGLNTGELFF
TRBJ2-5 . TRBV2 many TGTGCCAGCAGTTGGACGGATTGGTACCAAGAGACCCAGTACTTC CASSWTDWYQETQYF
TRBJ1-2 . TRBV7-6 many TGTGCCAGCAGCTTCGACGGTGGGACCTATGGCTACACCTTC CASSFDGGTYGYTF
TRBJ2-5 TRBD2 TRBV20-1 . TGCAGTGCTCCACGGACTAGCGGGAGTTTACAAGAGACCCAGTACTTC CSAPRTSGSLQETQYF
TRBJ2-5 TRBD2 TRBV18 . TGTGCCAGCTCACCACCGGCTAGCGGGAGGCCCGAGACCCAGTACTTC CASSPPASGRPETQYF
TRBJ1-1 . TRBV18 . TGTGCCAGCTCAGGGCGGAGGGAGGATGAAGCTTTCTTT CASSGRREDEAFF
TRBJ1-5 . TRBV19 many TGTGCCAGTAGTGGGGGGGCTTCTCAGGGCAATCAGCCCCAGCATTTT CASSGGASQGNQPQHF
TRBJ1-1 . TRBV5-5 . TGTGCCAGCAGCTTCGCGCAGCTCAACACTGAAGCTTTCTTT CASSFAQLNTEAFF
TRBJ1-1 . TRBV19 . TGTGCCACCTCAGACAGGATGAACACTGAAGCTTTCTTT CATSDRMNTEAFF
TRBJ1-5 . TRBV15 many TGTGCCACCAGTGAGTTGAGGTGGAATCAGCCCCAGCATTTT CATSELRWNQPQHF
TRBJ1-1 . TRBV20-1 . TGCAGTGCTAGAGAGGCGGGTAAGAACACTGAAGCTTTCTTT CSAREAGKNTEAFF
TRBJ1-5 . TRBV20-1 few TGCAGTGCTAGAGATGAGGGTAAAGGGGTTAGCAATCAGCCCCAGCATTTT CSARDEGKGVSNQPQHF
TRBJ2-3 . TRBV6-2/TRBV6-3 few TGTGCCAGCAGTTACGGGCCAGAGGGGAATACGCAGTATTTT CASSYGPEGNTQYF
TRBJ1-3 TRBD1 TRBV12-5 many TGTGCTAGTGGTTGGACAGGGGGGCTGAGCTCTGGAAACACCATATATTTT CASGWTGGLSSGNTIYF
TRBJ2-7 . TRBV7-2 many TGTGCCAGCAGCTTAGCGCCCGGGGCAGCCTACGAGCAGTACTTC CASSLAPGAAYEQYF
TRBJ1-4 . TRBV14 many TGTGCCAGCAGCTTTTTCCCTTCAACTAATGAAAAACTGTTTTTT CASSFFPSTNEKLFF
TRBJ2-3 TRBD2 TRBV7-8 many TGTGTCAGCAGCTTAGAGGCGGGAGTGGGCACAGATACGCAGTATTTT CVSSLEAGVGTDTQYF
TRBJ2-7 TRBD2 TRBV20-1 many TGCAGTGCGATCGGACTAGCGGGTGGCTCCTACGAGCAGTACTTC CSAIGLAGGSYEQYF
TRBJ2-3 TRBD2 TRBV29-1 . TGCAGCGTTGAAGGACTAGCGGAGGTGCCTAGCACAGATACGCAGTATTTT CSVEGLAEVPSTDTQYF
TRBJ2-5 TRBD2 TRBV20-1 . TGCAGTCTTAGCGGGGGGAGGGAGACCCAGTACTTC CSLSGGRETQYF
TRBJ2-5 . TRBV7-2 many TGTGCCAGCAGCTTAAGTTGGAGGGCTGGGGAGACCCAGTACTTC CASSLSWRAGETQYF
TRBJ1-2 . TRBV28 . TGTGCCAGCAGTTTAAGTCAGGACGGCGGCTACACCTTC CASSLSQDGGYTF
TRBJ2-1 TRBD2 TRBV7-2 many TGTGCCAGCAGCCGCAGGGGACTAGCGGGAGACGAGCAGTTCTTC CASSRRGLAGDEQFF